This T cell receptor (beta chain) is drawn from a study of blood T cells in healthy people across ages. Then a second PCR, running roughly 6 to 11 cycles, was carried out with a sample-barcoded 5' primer and a J-beta primer mix. TCRdb used MiXCR to reprocess the 5' RACE reads, holding one entry per CDR3 protein. This table holds roughly 800,000 distinct CDR3 sequences, 58% found once. The CDR3 length is 15 residues. CDR1 and CDR2 from the germline V gene are MDHEN and SYDVKM. This chain uses TRBV28 with TRBJ2-5, with D perhaps assigned TRBD1 or TRBD2 (5 bases each). The assigned J gene may be wrong: the sequence end matches TRBJ2-7 better. Sequenced input: blood. This TCR came from a man aged 25-40 years in good health. In DNA, the CDR3 is TGTGCCAGCAGTTTTTTGCCGGGACGGATGTACGAGCAGTACTTC. Protein sequence: CASSFLPGRMYEQYF.